Sequencing of this T cell receptor beta chain was carried out in a study of cytomegalovirus exposure and HLA in healthy donors. In regard to this clone: What it binds is unknown.

The V end lost 3 bases, the J end lost 2 bases, and 8 bases lay between the germline ends. Germline CDR1 reads SGHRS; CDR2 reads YFSETQ. The CDR3 is 13 residues long. 60 Vbeta and 13 Jbeta primers were used in PCR. Assay used: immunoSEQ multiplex PCR; TCRdb lists only in-frame clones, some missing. In the table there are approximately 140,000 clones, around 84% of which are singletons. Study observations and caveats: Analyses of presence and absence presupposed an approximately uniform sequencing depth across donors. An analysis done earlier found most TCR beta V segments productive about 87% or about 30% of the time. Researchers left out some V segments, among them TRBV6-2 and TRBV6-3, as indistinguishable.

This chain uses TRBV5-1 with TRBJ2-5, with D unclear. Sequenced material: PBMCs. The sequence came from a man aged 45-65 years in good health and CMV-seronegative. The CDR3 protein is CASSSLNQETQYF. For the CDR3, the DNA is TGCGCCAGCAGCTCCCTTAATCAAGAGACCCAGTACTTC.